This TCR beta chain was found in a study of cytomegalovirus exposure and HLA in healthy donors. 13 Jbeta primers and 60 Vbeta primers were used for the PCR. Using immunoSEQ multiplex PCR, the repertoire was profiled, and TCRdb retains in-frame clones only, with some absent. Seen here are roughly 150,000 clones, about 74% observed once, and the top ten hold around 2%. This CDR3 spans 20 amino acids. The sample consisted of PBMCs. This TCR came from a woman in her thirties or forties in good health and CMV-seronegative. The V call is TRBV1, the J call TRBJ2-7; the table's D call of TRBD2 was not tested on the DNA. TRBV1 is noted as a pseudogene. The DNA for the CDR3 is TGCACCAGCAGCCAAGATCAAACTAGCGGGGACCCATCGAAATTCTACGAGCAGTACTTC. Translated: CTSSQDQTSGDPSKFYEQYF.